This TCR beta chain was identified in a study of shared clonotypes between healthy human individuals. Study-wide results and limits: The study's rarefaction showed incomplete sorted-subset sequencing despite large depth.

Donors were healthy HIV-negative adults without recently reported acute infections or vaccinations. Sequencing used immunoSEQ multiplex PCR; TCRdb keeps in-frame clones, though not all of them. The data hold 2 million to 2.5 million clones, with approximately 96% observed a single time. Remarks on this clone: What it binds is unknown.

CDR1 is LNHDA, CDR2 SQIVND, per germline (reference sequence). The V end was cut by 1 base, the J end by 7 bases, with 10 bases between. CDR3 length: 14 residues. Sequences were obtained from naive CD4+ T cells sorted from blood. Subset denoted: CD45RA+ positively selected. The chain joins TRBV19 to TRBJ2-2; D is unresolved. This sequence was found in a man between 18 and 35 years old in good health. This chain's CDR3 is CASSIGLAHGELFF. DNA for the CDR3: TGTGCCAGTAGTATAGGATTGGCACACGGGGAGCTGTTTTTT.